This TCR beta chain was identified in a study of vaccination and CD4 T cells after COVID-19. The treatment was: roughly ten-day PBMC culture with coronavirus spike peptide pools or control peptides (ViraFEST assay). At both days 3 and 7, half the medium was replaced with fresh IL-2 medium. Germline loops: CDR1 MDHEN, CDR2 SYDVKM. The V end was cut by 4 bases, the J end by 8 bases, with 5 bases between. The CDR3 has 11 amino acids. This clonotype occurred once. Antigen: not known. Study findings and constraints: For convalescent patients, 304 of the 307 vaccine-specific clones analyzed were classified as spike mono-reactive.

CD4+ T cells that had been cultured provided DNA sequenced with the Oncomine TCR Beta short-read assay. One entry per CDR3 protein results from TCRdb running MiXCR on the PCR reads. Of 9,500 to 12,000 distinct CDR3 sequences in the sample, approximately 25% were seen once. Sample: CD4+ T cells from blood, cultured in vitro, taken after SARS-CoV-2 vaccination. This clonotype was sampled from a human donor who had recovered from COVID-19. The V and J genes are TRBV28 and TRBJ2-2; no clear D gene. The CDR3 DNA reads as TGTGCCAGCAGTTCTAAAGGGGAGCTGTTTTTT. Amino acids: CASSSKGELFF. Variable domain in full (rest from reference TRBV28 and TRBJ2-2): DVKVTQSSRYLVKRTGEKVFLECVQDMDHENMFWYRQDPGLGLRLIYFSYDVKMKEKGDIPEGYSVSREKKERFSLILESASTNQTSMYLCASSSKGELFFGEGSRLTVL.